The 9 T cell receptor beta chains reported below all come from one sample, sequenced in a study of T cell responses to AZD1222 COVID-19 vaccine. Repertoires were generated with immunoSEQ multiplex PCR, while TCRdb's copy carries only in-frame clones and drops some. The sample contains around 180,000 clones, around 87% of which appear only once. The material sequenced was peripheral blood, taken on day 0 of MenACWY control vaccination. The receptors stem from an adult in good health.

This chain uses TRBV4-1 with TRBJ2-7; 8 positions agree with TRBD2. The CDR3 consists of 15 residues. Germline V gene sequence: CDR1 MGHRA, CDR2 YSYEKL. V lost 0 bases to trimming and J lost 5 bases; unmatched junction nucleotides: 6. Here the CDR3 reads CASSQESGRANEQYF. CDR3 sequence (DNA): TGCGCCAGCAGCCAAGAGTCCGGGAGGGCTAACGAGCAGTACTTC.

This sequence joins TRBV7-2 and TRBJ2-2; D gene ambiguous. Trimming stripped 4 bases from V and 9 bases from J, with 15 bases between. The CDR3 totals 14 residues. Per the germline V gene, CDR1 is SGHTA and CDR2 is FQGNSA. CDR3 protein: CASSSYNPGRELFF. As DNA, the CDR3 is TGTGCCAGCAGCTCCTACAACCCCGGTAGGGAGCTGTTTTTT.

The J gene is TRBJ1-4, the V gene TRBV29-1; TRBD1 aligns across 7 bases. The V gene end was trimmed by 6 bases and the J gene end by 4 bases; junction bases not matched to a gene: 8. Per germline, CDR1 SQVTM and CDR2 ANQGSEA. The CDR3 is made up of 14 amino acids. Here the CDR3 DNA reads TGCAGCGTCCAATACAGGGGATATAATGAAAAACTGTTTTTT. Its protein is CSVQYRGYNEKLFF. The full variable domain, rest sourced from reference TRBV29-1 and TRBJ1-4, is SAVISQKPSRDICQRGTSLTIQCQVDSQVTMMFWYRQQPGQSLTLIATANQGSEATYESGFVIDKFPISRPNLTFSTLTVSNMSPEDSSIYLCSVQYRGYNEKLFFGSGTQLSVL.

V gene TRBV9 combines with J gene TRBJ2-7; 9 nucleotides line up with TRBD2. Losses at the gene ends were 0 bases for V and 0 bases for J; bases not matched to a gene: 1. This CDR3 has 15 residues. Germline loops: CDR1 SGDLS, CDR2 YYNGEE. The CDR3 coding sequence is TGTGCCAGCAGCGTAGGTAGCGGGGGCTCCTACGAGCAGTACTTC. It specifies CASSVGSGGSYEQYF.

The rearrangement links TRBV5-1 to TRBJ2-3, with D possibly matching TRBD1 (7 bases). This CDR3 comprises 15 residues. Per the germline V gene, CDR1 is SGHRS and CDR2 is YFSETQ. Trimming cost V 2 bases and J 8 bases, with 18 bases left between them. CDR3 DNA sequence: TGCGCCAGCAGCTTCGCGGGACAGATAATAGGTACGCAGTATTTT. It translates to CASSFAGQIIGTQYF.

CDR3 sequence reads: CASSQGDRAYEQYF. CDR3 bases: TGCGCCAGCAGCCAAGGAGACAGGGCTTACGAGCAGTACTTC. The gene calls are TRBV4-1 and TRBJ2-7; 7 nucleotides line up with TRBD1. The CDR3 loop spans 14 amino acids. J gave up 4 bases and V 1 base, and 4 bases lay outside the gene matches. Germline V gene lookup returns CDR1 MGHRA and CDR2 YSYEKL.

The count of this clone is one. The gene calls are TRBV9 and TRBJ2-2; tentatively, D is TRBD2 (7 bases). V lost 0 bases and J lost 6, with 12 bases in between. The germline V gene encodes CDR1 SGDLS and CDR2 YYNGEE. The CDR3 extends over 15 amino acids. The CDR3 DNA reads TGTGCCAGCAGCGTAGCGGGGGGCGAGGCCGGGGAGCTGTTTTTT. Residues: CASSVAGGEAGELFF.

The gene calls are TRBV7-6 and TRBJ1-3; TRBD1 might be the D (6 bases). The V end was cut by 1 base, the J end by 8 bases, with 15 bases between. The CDR3 consists of 15 residues. Germline V CDR1 and CDR2: SGHVS, FNYEAQ. CDR3 bases: TGTGCCAGCAGCTTAGGGGGGGCAGGGCCCTACACCATATATTTT. Its protein product is CASSLGGAGPYTIYF.

There are a few counts of this clone. For the CDR3, the DNA is TGTGCCAGCAGTTACGGGACTAGCGGGTCCTACGAGCAGTACTTC. Translating gives CASSYGTSGSYEQYF. The chain uses TRBV6-2 or TRBV6-3 and TRBJ2-7; TRBD2 aligns across 12 bases. The CDR3 is made up of 15 amino acids. CDR1 is MNHEY, CDR2 SVGEGT, per germline. With V trimmed by 2 bases and J by 1 base, 0 bases remained unmatched.